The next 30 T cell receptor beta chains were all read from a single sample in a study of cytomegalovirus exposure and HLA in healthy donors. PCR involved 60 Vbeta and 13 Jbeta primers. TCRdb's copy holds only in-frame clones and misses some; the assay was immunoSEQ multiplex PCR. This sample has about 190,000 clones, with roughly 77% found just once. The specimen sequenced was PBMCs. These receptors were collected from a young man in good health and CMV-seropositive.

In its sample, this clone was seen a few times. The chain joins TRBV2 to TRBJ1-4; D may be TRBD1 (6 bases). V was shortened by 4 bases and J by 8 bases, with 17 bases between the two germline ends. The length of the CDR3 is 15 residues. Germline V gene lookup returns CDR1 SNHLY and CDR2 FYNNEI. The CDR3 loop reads CASSGRGGAEEKLFF. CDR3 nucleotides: TGTGCCAGCAGTGGTCGAGGGGGGGCAGAGGAAAAACTGTTTTTT.

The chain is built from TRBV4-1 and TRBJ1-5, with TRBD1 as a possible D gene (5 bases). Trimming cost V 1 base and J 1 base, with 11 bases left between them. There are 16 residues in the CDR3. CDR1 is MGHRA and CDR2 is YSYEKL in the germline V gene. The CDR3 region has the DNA TGCGCCAGCAGCCAAGCGGACATGACGAGCAATCAGCCCCAGCATTTT. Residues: CASSQADMTSNQPQHF.

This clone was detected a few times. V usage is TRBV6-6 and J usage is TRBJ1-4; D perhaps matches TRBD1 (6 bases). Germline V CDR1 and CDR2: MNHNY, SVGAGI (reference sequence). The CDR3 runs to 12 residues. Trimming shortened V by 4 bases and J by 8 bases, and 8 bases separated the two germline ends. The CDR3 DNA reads TGTGCCAGCAGTTTCGACAGGGAAAAACTGTTTTTT. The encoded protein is CASSFDREKLFF.

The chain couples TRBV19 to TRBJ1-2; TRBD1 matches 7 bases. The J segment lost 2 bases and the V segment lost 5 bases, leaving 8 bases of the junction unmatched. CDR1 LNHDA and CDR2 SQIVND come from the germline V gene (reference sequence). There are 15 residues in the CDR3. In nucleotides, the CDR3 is TGTGCCAGTAGTTTCCGGGACAGAAAAAACTATGGCTACACCTTC. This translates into CASSFRDRKNYGYTF.

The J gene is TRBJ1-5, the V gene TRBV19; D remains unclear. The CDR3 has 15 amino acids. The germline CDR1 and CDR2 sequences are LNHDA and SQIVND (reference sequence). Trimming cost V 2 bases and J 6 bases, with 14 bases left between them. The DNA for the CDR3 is TGTGCCAGTAGTATATTTCAAGGGAGCGGTCAGCCCCAGCATTTT. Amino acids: CASSIFQGSGQPQHF. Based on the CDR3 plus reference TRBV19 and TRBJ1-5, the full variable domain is DGGITQSPKYLFRKEGQNVTLSCEQNLNHDAMYWYRQDPGQGLRLIYYSQIVNDFQKGDIAEGYSVSREKKESFPLTVTSAQKNPTAFYLCASSIFQGSGQPQHFGDGTRLSIL.

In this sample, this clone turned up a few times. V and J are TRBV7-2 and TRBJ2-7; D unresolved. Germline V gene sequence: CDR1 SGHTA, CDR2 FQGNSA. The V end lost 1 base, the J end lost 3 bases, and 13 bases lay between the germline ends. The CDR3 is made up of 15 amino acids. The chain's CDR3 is CASSLESVSLYEQYF. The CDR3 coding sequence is TGTGCCAGCAGCTTAGAGAGCGTTTCCCTCTACGAGCAGTACTTC. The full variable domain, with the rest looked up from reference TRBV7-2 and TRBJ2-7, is GAGVSQSPSNKVTEKGKDVELRCDPISGHTALYWYRQSLGQGLEFLIYFQGNSAPDKSGLPSDRFSAERTGGSVSTLTIQRTQQEDSAVYLCASSLESVSLYEQYFGPGTRLTVT.

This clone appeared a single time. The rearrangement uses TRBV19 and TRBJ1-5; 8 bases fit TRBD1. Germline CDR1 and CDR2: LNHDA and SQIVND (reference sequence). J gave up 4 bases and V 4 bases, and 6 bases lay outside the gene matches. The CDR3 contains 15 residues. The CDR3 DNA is TGTGCCAGTAGTACGACAGGGGACCTTAATCAGCCCCAGCATTTT. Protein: CASSTTGDLNQPQHF. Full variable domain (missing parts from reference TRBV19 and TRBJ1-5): DGGITQSPKYLFRKEGQNVTLSCEQNLNHDAMYWYRQDPGQGLRLIYYSQIVNDFQKGDIAEGYSVSREKKESFPLTVTSAQKNPTAFYLCASSTTGDLNQPQHFGDGTRLSIL.

The DNA of the CDR3 is TGTGCCACCAGCAGAGATACCCTAGCGGTTTACAATGAGCAGTTCTTC. It codes for CATSRDTLAVYNEQFF. The chain joins TRBV15 to TRBJ2-1; 7 nucleotides align to TRBD2. This CDR3 contains 16 residues. Germline V gene data show CDR1 as LNHNV and CDR2 as YYDKDF (reference sequence). The ends lost 0 bases at V and 4 bases at J; junction bases unmatched: 6. Full variable domain (missing parts from reference TRBV15 and TRBJ2-1): DAMVIQNPRYQVTQFGKPVTLSCSQTLNHNVMYWYQQKSSQAPKLLFHYYDKDFNNEADTPDNFQSRRPNTSFCFLDIRSPGLGDTAMYLCATSRDTLAVYNEQFFGPGTRLTVL.

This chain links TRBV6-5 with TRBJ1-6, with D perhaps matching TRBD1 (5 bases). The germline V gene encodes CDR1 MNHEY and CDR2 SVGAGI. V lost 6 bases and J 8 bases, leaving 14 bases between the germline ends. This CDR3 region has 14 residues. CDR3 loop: CASSAGLQHSPLHF. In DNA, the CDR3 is TGTGCCAGCAGCGCGGGACTGCAGCATTCACCCCTCCACTTT.

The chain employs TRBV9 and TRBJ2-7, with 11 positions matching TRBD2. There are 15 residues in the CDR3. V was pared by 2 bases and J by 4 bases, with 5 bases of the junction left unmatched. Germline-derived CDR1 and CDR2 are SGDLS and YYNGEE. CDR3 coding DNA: TGTGCCAGCAGCGTTAGTAGCGGGGGGGCTTACGAGCAGTACTTC. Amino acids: CASSVSSGGAYEQYF.

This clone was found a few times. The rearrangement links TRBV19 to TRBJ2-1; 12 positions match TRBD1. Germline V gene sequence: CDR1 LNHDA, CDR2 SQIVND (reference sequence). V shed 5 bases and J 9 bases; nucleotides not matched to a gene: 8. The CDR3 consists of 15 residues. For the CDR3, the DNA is TGTGCCAGTAGTCCAGCAGGGACAGGGGGCGGTGAGCAGTTCTTC. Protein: CASSPAGTGGGEQFF.

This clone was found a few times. CDR3 amino acids: CASSQDLLAGGPRETQYF. CDR3 in DNA: TGCGCCAGCAGCCAAGATCTCCTAGCGGGAGGGCCTAGGGAGACCCAGTACTTC. J is TRBJ2-5 and V is TRBV4-3, with 12 bases matching TRBD2. Trimming removed 0 bases from V and 5 bases from J; junction bases left unmatched: 10. The CDR3 totals 18 residues. CDR1 is LGHNA, CDR2 YSLEER, per germline.

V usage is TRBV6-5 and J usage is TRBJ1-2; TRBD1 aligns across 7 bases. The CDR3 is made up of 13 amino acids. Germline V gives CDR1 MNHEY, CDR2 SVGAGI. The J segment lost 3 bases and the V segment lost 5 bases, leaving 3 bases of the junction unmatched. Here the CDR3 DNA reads TGTGCCAGCAGTGGACAGGAGGACTATGGCTACACCTTC. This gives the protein CASSGQEDYGYTF.

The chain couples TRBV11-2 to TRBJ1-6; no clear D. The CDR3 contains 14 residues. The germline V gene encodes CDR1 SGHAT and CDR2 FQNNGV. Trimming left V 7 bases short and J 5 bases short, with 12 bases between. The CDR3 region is CASTARSNNSPLHF. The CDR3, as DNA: TGTGCCAGCACCGCCAGGTCGAATAATTCACCCCTCCACTTT.

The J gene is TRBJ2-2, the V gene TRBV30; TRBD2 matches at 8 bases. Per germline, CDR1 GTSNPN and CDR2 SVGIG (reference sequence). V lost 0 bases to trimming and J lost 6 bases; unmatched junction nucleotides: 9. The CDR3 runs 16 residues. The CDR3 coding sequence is TGTGCCTGGAGTGTAAGAGGCGGGAGGCCCGCCGGGGAGCTGTTTTTT. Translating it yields CAWSVRGGRPAGELFF.

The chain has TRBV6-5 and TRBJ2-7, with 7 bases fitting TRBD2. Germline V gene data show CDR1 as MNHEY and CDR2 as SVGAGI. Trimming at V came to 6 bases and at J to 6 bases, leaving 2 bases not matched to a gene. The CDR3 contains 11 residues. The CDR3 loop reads CASRGGFEQYF. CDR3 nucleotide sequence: TGTGCCAGCAGGGGAGGGTTCGAGCAGTACTTC.

CDR3 loop: CASSWTRGGAIYEQYF. CDR3 nucleotides: TGTGCCAGCAGCTGGACCCGCGGGGGGGCCATATACGAGCAGTACTTC. J is TRBJ2-7 and V is TRBV5-6; 9 bases agree with TRBD2. Germline V gene sequence: CDR1 SGHDT, CDR2 YYEEEE. The CDR3 consists of 16 residues. V dropped 3 bases and J dropped 4; count of bases not matched to a gene: 11.

The CDR3 reads CSAGGQDYGYTF. Written as DNA, the CDR3 is TGCAGCGCCGGGGGACAGGACTATGGCTACACCTTC. The V call is TRBV29-1, the J call TRBJ1-2; 8 bases fit TRBD1. Germline trimming cut 7 bases from V and 3 bases from J; bases unmatched to any gene: 4. Germline CDR1 SQVTM, CDR2 ANQGSEA. This CDR3 is 12 amino acids long.

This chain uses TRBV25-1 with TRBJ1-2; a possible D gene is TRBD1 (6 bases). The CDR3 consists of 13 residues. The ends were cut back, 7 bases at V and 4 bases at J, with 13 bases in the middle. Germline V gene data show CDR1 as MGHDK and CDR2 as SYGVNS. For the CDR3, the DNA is TGTGCCAGCAAAGAGGGGGGGGGCTATGGCTACACCTTC. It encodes CASKEGGGYGYTF.

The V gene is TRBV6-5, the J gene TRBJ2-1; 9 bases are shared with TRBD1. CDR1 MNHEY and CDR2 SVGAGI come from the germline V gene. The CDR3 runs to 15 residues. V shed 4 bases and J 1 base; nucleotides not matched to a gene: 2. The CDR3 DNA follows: TGTGCCAGCAGTTCCGGGACAGGGTCCTACAATGAGCAGTTCTTC. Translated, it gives CASSSGTGSYNEQFF.

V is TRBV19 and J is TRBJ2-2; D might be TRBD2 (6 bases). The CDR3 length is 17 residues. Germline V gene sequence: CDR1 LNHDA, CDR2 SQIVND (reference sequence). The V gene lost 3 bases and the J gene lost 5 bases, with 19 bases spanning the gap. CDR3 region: CASSMRRQGGGTGELFF. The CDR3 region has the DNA TGTGCCAGTAGTATGCGTCGGCAGGGAGGAGGAACCGGGGAGCTGTTTTTT.

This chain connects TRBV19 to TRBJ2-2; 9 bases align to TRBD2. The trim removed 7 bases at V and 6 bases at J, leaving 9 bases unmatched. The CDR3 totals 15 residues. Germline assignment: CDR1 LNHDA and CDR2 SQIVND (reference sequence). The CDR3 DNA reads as TGTGCCAGTACCGCACAAGCGGGGGGTTCCGGGGAGCTGTTTTTT. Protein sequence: CASTAQAGGSGELFF.

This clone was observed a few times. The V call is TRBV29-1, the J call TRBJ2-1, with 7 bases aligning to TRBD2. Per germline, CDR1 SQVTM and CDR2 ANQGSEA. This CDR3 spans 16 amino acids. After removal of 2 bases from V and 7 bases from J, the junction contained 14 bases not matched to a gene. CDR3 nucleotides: TGCAGCGTTGAAAGGAAGTCCAGCGGGGCGGGTAATGAGCAGTTCTTC. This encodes CSVERKSSGAGNEQFF.

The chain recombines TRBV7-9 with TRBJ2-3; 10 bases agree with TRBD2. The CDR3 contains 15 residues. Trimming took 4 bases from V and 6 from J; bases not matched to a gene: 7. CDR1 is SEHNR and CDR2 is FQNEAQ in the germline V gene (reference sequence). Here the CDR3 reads CASSSSTSGTDTQYF. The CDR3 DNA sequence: TGTGCCAGCAGCTCAAGTACTAGCGGGACTGATACGCAGTATTTT.

The CDR3 nucleotides are TGTGCCAGCAGTGACCACAGGGAAGGAAACTACGAGCAGTACTTC. This codes for CASSDHREGNYEQYF. The chain recombines TRBV2 with TRBJ2-7; TRBD1 is a possible D gene (6 bases). In germline, CDR1 is SNHLY, CDR2 FYNNEI. The CDR3 extends over 15 amino acids. V lost 3 bases to trimming and J lost 3 bases, with 15 bases between them.

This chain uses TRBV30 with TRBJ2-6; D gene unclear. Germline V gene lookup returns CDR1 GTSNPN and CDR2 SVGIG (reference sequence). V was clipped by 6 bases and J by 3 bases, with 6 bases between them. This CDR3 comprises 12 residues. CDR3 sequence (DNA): TGTGCCTGTTCGGGTGGGGCCAACGTCCTGACTTTC. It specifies CACSGGANVLTF.

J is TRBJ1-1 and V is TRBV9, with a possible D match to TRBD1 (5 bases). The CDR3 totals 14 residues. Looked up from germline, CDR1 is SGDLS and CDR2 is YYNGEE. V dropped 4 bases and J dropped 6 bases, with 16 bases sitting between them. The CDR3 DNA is TGTGCCAGCAGCCCCGCGGGGGGAATGGCTGAAGCTTTCTTT. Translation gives CASSPAGGMAEAFF.

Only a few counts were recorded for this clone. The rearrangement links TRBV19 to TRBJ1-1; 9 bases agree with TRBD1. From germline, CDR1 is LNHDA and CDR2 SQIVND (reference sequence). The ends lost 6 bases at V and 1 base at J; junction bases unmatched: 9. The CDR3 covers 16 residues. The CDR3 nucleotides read TGTGCCAGTAGGAGAGGCCCGGGACAGGGGAACACTGAAGCTTTCTTT. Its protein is CASRRGPGQGNTEAFF.

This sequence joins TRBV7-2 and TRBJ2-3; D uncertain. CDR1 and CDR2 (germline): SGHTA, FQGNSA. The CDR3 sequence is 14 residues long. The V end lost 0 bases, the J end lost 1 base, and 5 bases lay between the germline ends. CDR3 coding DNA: TGTGCCAGCAGCTTAGCGGCACGCACAGATACGCAGTATTTT. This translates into CASSLAARTDTQYF.

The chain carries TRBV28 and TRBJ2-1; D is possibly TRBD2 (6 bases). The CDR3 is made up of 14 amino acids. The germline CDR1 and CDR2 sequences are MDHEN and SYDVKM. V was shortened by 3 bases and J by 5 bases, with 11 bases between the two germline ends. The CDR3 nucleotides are TGTGCCAGCAGTTTCTGGGCTAGCGACAATGAGCAGTTCTTC. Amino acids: CASSFWASDNEQFF.